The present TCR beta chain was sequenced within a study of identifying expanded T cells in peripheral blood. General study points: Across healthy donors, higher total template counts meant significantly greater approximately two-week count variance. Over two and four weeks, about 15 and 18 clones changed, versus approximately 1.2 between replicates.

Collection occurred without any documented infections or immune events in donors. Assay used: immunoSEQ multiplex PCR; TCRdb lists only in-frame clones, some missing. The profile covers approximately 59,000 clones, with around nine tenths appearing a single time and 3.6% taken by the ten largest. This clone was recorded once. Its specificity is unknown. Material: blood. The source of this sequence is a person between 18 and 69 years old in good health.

The CDR3 DNA reads TGTGCCAGCAGTTTTTGGCAGGGGACAAACGAGCAGTACTTC. Its translation: CASSFWQGTNEQYF. The rearrangement joins TRBV28 to TRBJ2-7; D possibly corresponds to TRBD1 (6 bases). The CDR3 covers 14 residues. The V gene lost 3 bases and the J gene lost 5 bases, with 14 bases spanning the gap. CDR1 is MDHEN, CDR2 SYDVKM, per germline.